This entry is about one T cell receptor (beta chain). The data stem from a study of blood T cell repertoires in COVID-19. The overall study: Material from acute and convalescent COVID-19 was sourced from the United States, Italy and Spain.

Per the original methods: Reference gene primer amplification gave estimated nucleated cell counts. Measured with immunoSEQ multiplex PCR; TCRdb has only the in-frame clones, and not every one. The V and J calls and the clone size are those of that table, but D and trimming were determined from the DNA. The repertoire holds 65,000 to 90,000 clones, with over 60% as singletons. Germline loops: CDR1 SGHVS, CDR2 FQNEAQ. J gave up 9 bases and V 4 bases, and 10 bases lay outside the gene matches. The CDR3 is 15 amino acids. This clonotype was obtained from a man aged 65 to 85 with COVID-19, enrolled during active disease. Specimen: peripheral blood. This chain uses TRBV7-8 with TRBJ2-1, with TRBD2 identical over 9 bases. CDR3 protein: CASSSTGTSLVEQFF. The DNA of the CDR3 is TGTGCCAGCAGCTCGACCGGGACTAGCTTAGTTGAGCAGTTCTTC. Full variable domain (remainder filled in from reference TRBV7-8 and TRBJ2-1): GAGVSQSPRYKVAKRGQDVALRCDPISGHVSLFWYQQALGQGPEFLTYFQNEAQLDKSGLPSDRFFAERPEGSVSTLKIQRTQQEDSAVYLCASSSTGTSLVEQFFGPGTRLTVL.